This T cell receptor (beta chain) was documented in a study of T cell responses to AZD1222 COVID-19 vaccine. V shed 6 bases, J shed 5 bases, and the junction held 9 bases outside the gene matches. The germline CDR1 and CDR2 sequences are SNHLY and FYNNEI. The CDR3 loop spans 17 amino acids. Sequenced by immunoSEQ multiplex PCR; TCRdb stores in-frame clones only, minus some. Among 150,000 or so clones listed, 92% were seen once. The source was peripheral blood, collected 28 days after the second AZD1222 dose. This sequence joins TRBV2 and TRBJ2-3; TRBD2 aligns across 15 bases. The receptor was derived from an adult who received the AZD1222 COVID-19 vaccine. Here the CDR3 reads CASSGTSGRTRGDTQYF. CDR3 DNA sequence: TGTGCCAGCAGCGGGACTAGCGGGAGGACCCGGGGAGATACGCAGTATTTT. The variable domain in full, completed from reference TRBV2 and TRBJ2-3, reads EPEVTQTPSHQVTQMGQEVILRCVPISNHLYFYWYRQILGQKVEFLVSFYNNEISEKSEIFDDQFSVERPDGSNFTLKIRSTKLEDSAMYFCASSGTSGRTRGDTQYFGPGTRLTVL.